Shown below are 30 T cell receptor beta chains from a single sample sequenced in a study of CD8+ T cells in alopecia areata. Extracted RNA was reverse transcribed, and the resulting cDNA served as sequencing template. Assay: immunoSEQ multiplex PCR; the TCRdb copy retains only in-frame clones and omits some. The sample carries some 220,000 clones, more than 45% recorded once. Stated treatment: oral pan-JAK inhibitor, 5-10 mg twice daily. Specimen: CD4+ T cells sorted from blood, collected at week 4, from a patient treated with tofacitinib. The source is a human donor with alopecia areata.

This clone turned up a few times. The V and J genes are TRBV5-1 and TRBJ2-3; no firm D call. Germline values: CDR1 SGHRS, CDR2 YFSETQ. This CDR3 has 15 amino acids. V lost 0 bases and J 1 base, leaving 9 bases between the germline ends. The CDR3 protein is CASSLDGGGTDTQYF. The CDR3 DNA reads TGCGCCAGCAGCTTGGACGGTGGGGGCACAGATACGCAGTATTTT.

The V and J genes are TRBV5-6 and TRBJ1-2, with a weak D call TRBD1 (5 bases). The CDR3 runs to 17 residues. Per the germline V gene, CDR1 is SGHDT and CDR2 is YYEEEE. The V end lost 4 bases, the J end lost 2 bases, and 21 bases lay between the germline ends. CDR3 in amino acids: CASSTTGTEALNYGYTF. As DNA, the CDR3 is TGTGCCAGCAGCACAACCGGGACGGAAGCTCTAAACTATGGCTACACCTTC.

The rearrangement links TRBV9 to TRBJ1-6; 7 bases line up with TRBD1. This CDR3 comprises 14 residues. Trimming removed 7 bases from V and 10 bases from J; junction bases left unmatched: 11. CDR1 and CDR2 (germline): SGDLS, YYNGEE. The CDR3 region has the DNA TGTGCCAGCGGAGGACAGGCAGTATGGTCACCCCTCCACTTT. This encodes CASGGQAVWSPLHF.

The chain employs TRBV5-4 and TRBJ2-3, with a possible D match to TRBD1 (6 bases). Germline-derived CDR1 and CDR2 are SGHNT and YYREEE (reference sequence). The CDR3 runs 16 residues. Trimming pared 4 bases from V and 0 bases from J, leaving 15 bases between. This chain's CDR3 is CASSPDRTPSTDTQYF. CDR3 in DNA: TGTGCCAGCAGCCCCGACAGGACACCCAGCACAGATACGCAGTATTTT.

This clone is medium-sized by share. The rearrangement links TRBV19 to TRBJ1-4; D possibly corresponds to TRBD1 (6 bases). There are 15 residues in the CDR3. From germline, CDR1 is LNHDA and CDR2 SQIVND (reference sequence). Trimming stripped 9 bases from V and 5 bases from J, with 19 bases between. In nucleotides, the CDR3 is TGTGCCAGCCGGCCCGACAGGTCCTCAAATGAAAAACTGTTTTTT. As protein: CASRPDRSSNEKLFF.

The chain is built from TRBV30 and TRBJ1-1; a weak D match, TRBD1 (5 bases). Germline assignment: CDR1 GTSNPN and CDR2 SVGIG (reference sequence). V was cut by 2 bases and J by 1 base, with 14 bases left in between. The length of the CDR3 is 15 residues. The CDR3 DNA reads TGTGCCTGGAGTATTGCCAGGGCAGGGAACACTGAAGCTTTCTTT. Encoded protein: CAWSIARAGNTEAFF.

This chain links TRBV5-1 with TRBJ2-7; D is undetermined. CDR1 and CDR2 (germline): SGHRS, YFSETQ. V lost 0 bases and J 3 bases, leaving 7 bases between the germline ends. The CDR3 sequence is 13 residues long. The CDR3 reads CASSLEDDYEQYF. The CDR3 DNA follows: TGCGCCAGCAGCTTGGAGGACGACTACGAGCAGTACTTC.

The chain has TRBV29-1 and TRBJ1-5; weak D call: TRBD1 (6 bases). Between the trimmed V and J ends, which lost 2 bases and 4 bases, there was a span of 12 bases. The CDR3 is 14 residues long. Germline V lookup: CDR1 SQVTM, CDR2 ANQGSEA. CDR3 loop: CSVEYREGNQPQHF. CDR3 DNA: TGCAGCGTTGAATACAGGGAAGGTAATCAGCCCCAGCATTTT.

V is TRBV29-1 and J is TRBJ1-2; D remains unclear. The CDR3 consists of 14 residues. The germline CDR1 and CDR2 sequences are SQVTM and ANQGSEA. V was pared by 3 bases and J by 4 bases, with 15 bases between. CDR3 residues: CSVDQERNGYGYTF. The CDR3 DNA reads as TGCAGCGTTGACCAGGAGAGAAACGGCTATGGCTACACCTTC.

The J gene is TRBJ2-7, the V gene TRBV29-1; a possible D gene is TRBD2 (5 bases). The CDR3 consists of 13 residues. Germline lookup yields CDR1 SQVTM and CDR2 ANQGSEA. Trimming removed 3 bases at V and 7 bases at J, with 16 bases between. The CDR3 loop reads CSVDPGAGGEQYF. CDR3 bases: TGCAGCGTTGATCCTGGTGCAGGAGGAGAGCAGTACTTC.

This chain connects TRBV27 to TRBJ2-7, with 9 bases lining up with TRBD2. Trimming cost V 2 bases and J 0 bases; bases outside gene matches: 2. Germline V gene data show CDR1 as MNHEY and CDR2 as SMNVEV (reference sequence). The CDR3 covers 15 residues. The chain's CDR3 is CASSLTAGGSYEQYF. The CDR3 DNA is TGTGCCAGCAGTTTAACAGCGGGGGGCTCCTACGAGCAGTACTTC.

As DNA, the CDR3 is TGTGCCAGCAGCTTAGTGGGGGGGACCTACAATGAGCAGTTCTTC. It is translated as CASSLVGGTYNEQFF. The chain combines TRBV7-2 with TRBJ2-1; the match to TRBD2 covers 7 bases. Germline-derived CDR1 and CDR2 are SGHTA and FQGNSA. The CDR3 runs to 15 residues. J was trimmed by 2 bases and V by 1 base; bases with no gene match: 2.

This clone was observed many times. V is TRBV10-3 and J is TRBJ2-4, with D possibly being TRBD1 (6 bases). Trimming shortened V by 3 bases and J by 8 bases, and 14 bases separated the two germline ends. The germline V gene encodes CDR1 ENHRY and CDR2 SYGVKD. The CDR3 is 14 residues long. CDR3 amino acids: CAISDQGNDYIQYF. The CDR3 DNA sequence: TGTGCCATCAGTGATCAGGGGAATGATTACATTCAGTACTTC.

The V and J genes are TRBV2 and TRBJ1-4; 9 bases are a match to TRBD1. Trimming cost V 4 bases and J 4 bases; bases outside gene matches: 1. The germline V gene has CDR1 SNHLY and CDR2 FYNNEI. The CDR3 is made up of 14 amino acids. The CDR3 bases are TGTGCCAGCAGTGGACAGGGGGGTAATGAAAAACTGTTTTTT. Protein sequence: CASSGQGGNEKLFF.

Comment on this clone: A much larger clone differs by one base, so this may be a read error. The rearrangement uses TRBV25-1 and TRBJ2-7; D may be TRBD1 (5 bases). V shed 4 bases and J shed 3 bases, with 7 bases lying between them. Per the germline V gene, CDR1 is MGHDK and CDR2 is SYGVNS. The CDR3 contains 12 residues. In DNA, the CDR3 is TGTGCCAGCAGTGTAACAGGCTACGAGCAGTACTTC. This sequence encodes CASSVTGYEQYF.

The CDR3 DNA follows: TGCGCCAGCAGCCCGGGACCTAACTATGGCTACACCTTC. As protein: CASSPGPNYGYTF. The chain uses TRBV5-1 and TRBJ1-2; D might be TRBD1 (5 bases). Looked up from germline, CDR1 is SGHRS and CDR2 is YFSETQ. The V and J ends lost 4 bases and 0 bases respectively, with 7 bases between them. The CDR3 runs to 13 residues.

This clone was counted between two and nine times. The CDR3 sequence is CASSLGRGTDTQYF. The DNA for the CDR3 is TGTGCCAGCAGCTTGGGGCGGGGCACAGATACGCAGTATTTT. This chain links TRBV7-9 with TRBJ2-3; TRBD1 or TRBD2 may be the D gene (5 bases each). This CDR3 region has 14 residues. V was clipped by 3 bases and J by 1 base, with 8 bases between them. CDR1 is SEHNR and CDR2 is FQNEAQ in the germline V gene (reference sequence).

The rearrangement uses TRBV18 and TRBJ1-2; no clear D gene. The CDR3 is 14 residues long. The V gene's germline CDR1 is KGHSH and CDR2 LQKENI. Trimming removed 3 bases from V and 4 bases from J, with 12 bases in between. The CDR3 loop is CASSPSNAGYGYTF. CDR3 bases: TGTGCCAGCTCACCGTCTAATGCCGGCTATGGCTACACCTTC.

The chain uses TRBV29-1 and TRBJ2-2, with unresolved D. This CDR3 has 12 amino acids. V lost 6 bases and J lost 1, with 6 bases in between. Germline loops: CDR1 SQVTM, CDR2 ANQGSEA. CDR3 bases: TGCAGCGTATACAGGAACACCGGGGAGCTGTTTTTT. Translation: CSVYRNTGELFF.

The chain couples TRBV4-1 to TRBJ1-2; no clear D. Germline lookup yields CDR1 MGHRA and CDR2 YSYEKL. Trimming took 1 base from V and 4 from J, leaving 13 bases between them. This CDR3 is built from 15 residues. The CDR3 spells CASSQAYATLYGYTF. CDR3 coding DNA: TGCGCCAGCAGCCAAGCCTATGCAACTCTCTATGGCTACACCTTC.

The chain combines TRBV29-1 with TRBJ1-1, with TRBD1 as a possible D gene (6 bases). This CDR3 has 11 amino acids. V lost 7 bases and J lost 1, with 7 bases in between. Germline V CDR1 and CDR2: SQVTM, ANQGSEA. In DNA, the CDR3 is TGCAGCGGGACAGAGAACACTGAAGCTTTCTTT. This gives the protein CSGTENTEAFF. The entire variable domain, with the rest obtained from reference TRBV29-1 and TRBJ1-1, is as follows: SAVISQKPSRDICQRGTSLTIQCQVDSQVTMMFWYRQQPGQSLTLIATANQGSEATYESGFVIDKFPISRPNLTFSTLTVSNMSPEDSSIYLCSGTENTEAFFGQGTRLTVV.

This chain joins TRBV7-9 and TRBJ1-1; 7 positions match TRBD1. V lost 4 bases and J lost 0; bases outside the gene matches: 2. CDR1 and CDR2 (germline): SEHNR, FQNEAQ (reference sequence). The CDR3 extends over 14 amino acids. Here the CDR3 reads CASSSDRMNTEAFF. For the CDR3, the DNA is TGTGCCAGCAGCTCGGACAGGATGAACACTGAAGCTTTCTTT.

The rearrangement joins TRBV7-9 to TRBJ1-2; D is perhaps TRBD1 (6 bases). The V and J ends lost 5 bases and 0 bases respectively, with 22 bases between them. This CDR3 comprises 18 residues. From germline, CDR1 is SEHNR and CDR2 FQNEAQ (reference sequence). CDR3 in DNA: TGTGCCAGCAGCGACAGGACTGCCCTGACGAGAACTAACTATGGCTACACCTTC. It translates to CASSDRTALTRTNYGYTF.

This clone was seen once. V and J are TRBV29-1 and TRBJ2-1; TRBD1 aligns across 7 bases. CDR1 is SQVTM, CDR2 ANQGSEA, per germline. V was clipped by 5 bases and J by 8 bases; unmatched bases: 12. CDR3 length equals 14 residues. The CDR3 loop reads CSVPRQGLIDEQFF. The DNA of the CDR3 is TGCAGCGTTCCAAGACAGGGTCTTATAGATGAGCAGTTCTTC.

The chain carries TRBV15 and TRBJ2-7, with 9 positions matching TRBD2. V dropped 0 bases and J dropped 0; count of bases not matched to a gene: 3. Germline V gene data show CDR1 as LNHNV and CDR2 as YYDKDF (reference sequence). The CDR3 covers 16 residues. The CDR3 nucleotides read TGTGCCACCAGCAGAGATCTAGCGGGGACCTCCTACGAGCAGTACTTC. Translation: CATSRDLAGTSYEQYF. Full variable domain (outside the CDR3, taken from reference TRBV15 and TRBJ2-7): DAMVIQNPRYQVTQFGKPVTLSCSQTLNHNVMYWYQQKSSQAPKLLFHYYDKDFNNEADTPDNFQSRRPNTSFCFLDIRSPGLGDTAMYLCATSRDLAGTSYEQYFGPGTRLTVT.

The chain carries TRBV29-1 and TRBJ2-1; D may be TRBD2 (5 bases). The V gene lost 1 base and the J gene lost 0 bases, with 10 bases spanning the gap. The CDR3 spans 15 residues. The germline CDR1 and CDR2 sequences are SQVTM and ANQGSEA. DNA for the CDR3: TGCAGCGTTGAAGCCCGGGAAACCTCCTACAATGAGCAGTTCTTC. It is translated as CSVEARETSYNEQFF.

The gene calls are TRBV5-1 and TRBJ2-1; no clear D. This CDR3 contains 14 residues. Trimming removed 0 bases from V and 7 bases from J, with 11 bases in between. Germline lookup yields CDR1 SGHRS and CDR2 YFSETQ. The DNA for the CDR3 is TGCGCCAGCAGCTTGGGTAGCTTAGGAAATGAGCAGTTCTTC. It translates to CASSLGSLGNEQFF.

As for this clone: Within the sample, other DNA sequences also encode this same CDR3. The CDR3 nucleotides read TGCAGCGTTGTAGCGGGGAGCACAGATACGCAGTATTTT. Protein: CSVVAGSTDTQYF. This chain joins TRBV29-1 and TRBJ2-3; 8 nucleotides agree with TRBD2. The germline V gene encodes CDR1 SQVTM and CDR2 ANQGSEA. This CDR3 has 13 residues. V shed 4 bases and J 0 bases; nucleotides not matched to a gene: 0.

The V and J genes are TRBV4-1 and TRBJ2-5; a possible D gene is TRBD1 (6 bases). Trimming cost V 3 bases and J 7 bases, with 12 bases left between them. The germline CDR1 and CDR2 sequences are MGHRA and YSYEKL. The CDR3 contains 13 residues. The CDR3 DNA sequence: TGCGCCAGCAGCCAGCCGGGACAATGGACCCAGTACTTC. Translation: CASSQPGQWTQYF.

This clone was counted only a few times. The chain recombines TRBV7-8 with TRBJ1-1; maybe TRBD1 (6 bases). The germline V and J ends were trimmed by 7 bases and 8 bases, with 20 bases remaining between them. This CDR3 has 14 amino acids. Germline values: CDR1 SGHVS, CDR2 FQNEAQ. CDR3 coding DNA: TGTGCCAGCAACTCGCGTGAAGGGGGACTAGAAGCTTTCTTT. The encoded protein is CASNSREGGLEAFF.